The 12 T cell receptor beta chains listed next were all sequenced from one sample in a study of T-cell reconstitution after alpha-beta-depleted transplantation in children. Unique molecular identifiers tagged the TCRbeta library. TCRdb ran MiXCR on the PCR reads and lists one entry per CDR3 protein. The sample carries 500,000 to 600,000 distinct CDR3 sequences, about 30% recorded once. The sample consisted of PBMCs from the stem cell graft donor, taken from the stem cell graft. These receptors originate from a human donor who donated a stem cell graft to a child with aplastic anemia.

This chain uses TRBV20-1 with TRBJ2-1; D might be TRBD2 (6 bases). V gave up 3 bases and J gave up 5 bases, with 17 bases separating them. The CDR3 covers 15 residues. Germline assignment: CDR1 DFQATT and CDR2 SNEGSKA (reference sequence). CDR3 loop: CSARDGSFSDNEQFF. As DNA, the CDR3 is TGCAGTGCTAGGGACGGGAGTTTTTCTGACAATGAGCAGTTCTTC.

The chain uses TRBV30 and TRBJ2-2, with 7 nucleotides matching TRBD1. Trimming took 5 bases from V and 2 from J; bases not matched to a gene: 5. The CDR3 totals 14 residues. Germline CDR1 is GTSNPN and CDR2 is SVGIG (reference sequence). The CDR3 sequence is CAWSGQFNTGELFF. The CDR3 DNA reads TGTGCCTGGTCGGGACAGTTCAACACCGGGGAGCTGTTTTTT. Variable domain in full (rest from reference TRBV30 and TRBJ2-2): SQTIHQWPATLVQPVGSPLSLECTVEGTSNPNLYWYRQAAGRGLQLLFYSVGIGQISSEVPQNLSASRPQDRQFILSSKKLLLSDSGFYLCAWSGQFNTGELFFGEGSRLTVL.

In this sample, this clonotype turned up a few times. The chain uses TRBV20-1 and TRBJ2-3; TRBD1 matches at 7 bases. The CDR3 has 15 residues. Trimming cost V 0 bases and J 3 bases; bases outside gene matches: 6. CDR1 and CDR2 (germline): DFQATT, SNEGSKA (reference sequence). CDR3 protein: CSARDPNRGTDTQYF. DNA for the CDR3: TGCAGTGCTAGAGATCCTAACAGGGGAACAGATACGCAGTATTTT.

The gene calls are TRBV20-1 and TRBJ2-3; TRBD2 aligns across 12 bases. CDR3 length: 18 residues. The J segment lost 4 bases and the V segment lost 3 bases, leaving 14 bases of the junction unmatched. Germline values: CDR1 DFQATT, CDR2 SNEGSKA (reference sequence). CDR3 protein: CSASPSGRASNSADTQYF. CDR3 DNA: TGCAGTGCTAGCCCTAGCGGGAGGGCATCAAATTCCGCAGATACGCAGTATTTT.

The chain couples TRBV20-1 to TRBJ1-1; D unresolved. This CDR3 is built from 14 residues. The V gene lost 5 bases and the J gene lost 3 bases, with 16 bases spanning the gap. The germline CDR1 and CDR2 sequences are DFQATT and SNEGSKA (reference sequence). CDR3 protein: CSARPGGRDTEAFF. CDR3 DNA: TGCAGTGCTCGACCCGGAGGGAGGGACACTGAAGCTTTCTTT.

The V and J genes are TRBV6-1 and TRBJ2-1, with 9 bases identical to TRBD2. Germline loops: CDR1 MNHNS, CDR2 SASEGT. This CDR3 region has 15 residues. The junction had 13 bases not matched to a gene; V was cut back by 11 bases and J by 5 bases. As DNA, the CDR3 is TGTGCCGCCACTGGGTGTGCGGGAGGGAACAATGAGCAGTTCTTC. Amino acid sequence: CAATGCAGGNNEQFF.

The chain recombines TRBV9 with TRBJ2-1; TRBD1 matches at 9 bases. Germline CDR1 and CDR2: SGDLS and YYNGEE. Trimming cost V 4 bases and J 15 bases; bases outside gene matches: 8. There are 12 residues in the CDR3. Written as DNA, the CDR3 is TGTGCCAGCAGCTCCCGGACAGGGGCGGTGTTCTTC. Its protein product is CASSSRTGAVFF.

The chain carries TRBV5-1 and TRBJ2-5, with TRBD2 matching over 9 bases. CDR3 length equals 15 residues. Germline V gene sequence: CDR1 SGHRS, CDR2 YFSETQ. Trimming removed 2 bases from V and 4 bases from J; junction bases left unmatched: 6. CDR3 region: CASSFQGLAGETQYF. The CDR3 DNA reads TGCGCCAGCAGCTTTCAGGGACTAGCCGGAGAGACCCAGTACTTC. Supplemented by reference TRBV5-1 and TRBJ2-5, the full variable domain reads KAGVTQTPRYLIKTRGQQVTLSCSPISGHRSVSWYQQTPGQGLQFLFEYFSETQRNKGNFPGRFSGRQFSNSRSEMNVSTLELGDSALYLCASSFQGLAGETQYFGPGTRLLVL.

The CDR3 sequence is CSVGDLAGQETQYF. CDR3 nucleotide sequence: TGCAGCGTCGGAGATCTAGCGGGACAAGAGACCCAGTACTTC. The rearrangement uses TRBV29-1 and TRBJ2-5; 9 bases fit TRBD2. The CDR3 runs 14 residues. V shed 6 bases, J shed 2 bases, and the junction held 7 bases outside the gene matches. CDR1 is SQVTM and CDR2 is ANQGSEA in the germline V gene. Complete variable domain (other parts from reference TRBV29-1 and TRBJ2-5): SAVISQKPSRDICQRGTSLTIQCQVDSQVTMMFWYRQQPGQSLTLIATANQGSEATYESGFVIDKFPISRPNLTFSTLTVSNMSPEDSSIYLCSVGDLAGQETQYFGPGTRLLVL.

The CDR3 DNA follows: TGTGCCTGGAGTGTACGCGGGATAATATACAATGAGCAGTTCTTC. This sequence encodes CAWSVRGIIYNEQFF. The gene calls are TRBV30 and TRBJ2-1; D possibly corresponds to TRBD2 (6 bases). CDR1 is GTSNPN and CDR2 is SVGIG in the germline V gene (reference sequence). V was pared by 0 bases and J by 4 bases, with 13 bases between. This CDR3 comprises 15 residues.

The chain uses TRBV4-3 and TRBJ1-2; D gene unclear. Looked up from germline, CDR1 is LGHNA and CDR2 is YSLEER. This CDR3 is 14 amino acids long. V was shortened by 0 bases and J by 4 bases, with 9 bases between the two germline ends. CDR3 sequence: CASSQDTDLYGYTF. The CDR3 DNA is TGCGCCAGCAGCCAAGATACAGACCTCTATGGCTACACCTTC.

In this sample, this clonotype turned up a few times. V gene TRBV12-3 or TRBV12-4 combines with J gene TRBJ1-1; D is possibly TRBD1 (5 bases). The CDR3 contains 14 residues. Trimming removed 2 bases from V and 6 bases from J, with 13 bases in between. CDR3 nucleotides: TGTGCCAGCAGTTTAAGGCCGGGAGGGGCTGAAGCTTTCTTT. Its translation: CASSLRPGGAEAFF.